This T cell receptor (beta chain) is drawn from a study of blood T cell repertoires in COVID-19. Study context: Spain, Italy and the United States supplied samples that represented acute and convalescent COVID-19. PBMCs, B-cell-depleted T cells, or T cells were the source of the cDNA or gDNA that made up the material.

In the authors' methods: Reference gene primer amplification gave estimated nucleated cell counts. Here immunoSEQ multiplex PCR was the method, and the copy in TCRdb shows in-frame clones only, minus some. The V and J calls and clone size come from that table; D and trimming were worked out from the DNA. This sample yields about 380,000 clones, of which 89% are seen a single time; 0.95% to 1.5% belongs to the top ten. Between the trimmed V and J ends, which lost 10 bases and 4 bases, there was a span of 19 bases. The CDR3 covers 14 residues. Germline V CDR1 and CDR2: ENHRY, SYGVKD. The sequencing sample was made of peripheral blood. This receptor was identified in a man aged 40-55 years with acute or convalescent COVID-19. The chain has TRBV10-3 and TRBJ1-2; D is possibly TRBD1 (5 bases). The CDR3 bases are TGTGCCACTACATTCCAGGGTTTATCCTATGGCTACACCTTC. This encodes CATTFQGLSYGYTF.